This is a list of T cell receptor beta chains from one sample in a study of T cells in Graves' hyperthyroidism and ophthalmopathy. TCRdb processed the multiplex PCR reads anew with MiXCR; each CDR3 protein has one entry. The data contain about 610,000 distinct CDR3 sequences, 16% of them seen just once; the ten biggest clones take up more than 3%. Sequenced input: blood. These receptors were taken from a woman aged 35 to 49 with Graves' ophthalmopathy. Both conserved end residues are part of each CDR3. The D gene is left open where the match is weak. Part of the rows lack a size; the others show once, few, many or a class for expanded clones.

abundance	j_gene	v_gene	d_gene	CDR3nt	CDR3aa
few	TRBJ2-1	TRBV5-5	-	TGTGCCAGCAGTCCCGGTGACCAGGCCTACAATGAGCAGTTCTTC	CASSPGDQAYNEQFF
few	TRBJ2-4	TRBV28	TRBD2	TGTGCCAGCAGGACTAGCGGGAGGGGAGTGCGAAACATTCAGTACTTC	CASRTSGRGVRNIQYF
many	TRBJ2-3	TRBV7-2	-	TGTGCCAGCAGCTCACCCCTGGGCGGTACGCAGTATTTT	CASSSPLGGTQYF
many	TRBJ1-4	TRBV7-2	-	TGTGCCAGCAGCTTGGGGCCTAATGAAAAACTGTTTTTT	CASSLGPNEKLFF
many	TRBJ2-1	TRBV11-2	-	TGTGCCAGCAGCTTCCCACAAAGGACTACCGGGAATGAGCAGTTCTTC	CASSFPQRTTGNEQFF
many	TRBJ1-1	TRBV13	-	TGTGCCAGCAGCTCCTACACTGAAGCTTTCTTT	CASSSYTEAFF
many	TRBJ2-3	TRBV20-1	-	TGCAGTGCTAGGCGGTTGGGCACAGATACGCAGTATTTT	CSARRLGTDTQYF
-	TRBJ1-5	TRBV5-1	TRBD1	TGCGCCAGCAGCGAGGGGACAGCCCTCAATCAGCCCCAGCATTTT	CASSEGTALNQPQHF
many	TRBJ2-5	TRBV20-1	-	TGCAGTGCTAGTAGGGACTTAGAGACCCAGTACTTC	CSASRDLETQYF
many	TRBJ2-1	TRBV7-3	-	TGTGCCGCACCGACAGAGTGTGATTATGAGCAGTTCTTC	CAAPTECDYEQFF
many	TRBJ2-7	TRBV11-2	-	TGTGCCAGCAGCTTGGGTGCAGGGAGCGGCTACGAGCAGTACTTC	CASSLGAGSGYEQYF
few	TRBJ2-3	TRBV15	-	TGTGCCACCAGCAGAGAAGACACAGATACGCAGTATTTT	CATSREDTDTQYF
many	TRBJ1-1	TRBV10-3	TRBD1	TGTGCCATCACTCCGGGACAGGGGGTCACTGAAGCTTTCTTT	CAITPGQGVTEAFF
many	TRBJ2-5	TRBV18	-	TGTGCCAGCTCATCGGCGCCCTCGGCGGAGACCCAGTACTTC	CASSSAPSAETQYF
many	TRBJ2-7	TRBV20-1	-	TGCAGTGCTAGAGAAGGGCCCTTATACGAGCAGTACTTC	CSAREGPLYEQYF
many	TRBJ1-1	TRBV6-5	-	TGTGCCAGCAGTTACTCGATGGGTTACAGTTCGAAGACTGAAGCTTTCTTT	CASSYSMGYSSKTEAFF
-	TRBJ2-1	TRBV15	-	TGTGCCACCAGCTGGGGTCCCCACAATGAGCAGTTCTTC	CATSWGPHNEQFF
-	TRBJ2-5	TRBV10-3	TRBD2	TGTGCCATCAGTGAGGAGGGACTAGCGGAGTACCAAGAGACCCAGTACTTC	CAISEEGLAEYQETQYF
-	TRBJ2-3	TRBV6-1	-	TGTGCCAGCAGTAGCCCCGGAACGCTCACTGATACGCAGTATTTT	CASSSPGTLTDTQYF
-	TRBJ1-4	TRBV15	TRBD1	TGTGCCACCAGCAGAGAAAGAGACAGGGATGGTGAAAAACTGTTTTTT	CATSRERDRDGEKLFF
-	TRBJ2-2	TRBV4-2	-	TGTGCCAGCAGCCAAGAATATACCGCGAACACCGGGGAGCTGTTTTTT	CASSQEYTANTGELFF
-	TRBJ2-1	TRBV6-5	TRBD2	TGTGCCAGCAGTTACGGGGGGGAATACAATGAGCAGTTCTTC	CASSYGGEYNEQFF
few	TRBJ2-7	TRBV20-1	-	TGCAGTGCTAGAGGTAACCTCTTAGCAGCTGGCTCCTACGAGCAGTACTTC	CSARGNLLAAGSYEQYF
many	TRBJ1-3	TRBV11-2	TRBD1	TGTGCCAGCAGCTCCGGACAGGCGGCGGGAAACACCATATATTTT	CASSSGQAAGNTIYF
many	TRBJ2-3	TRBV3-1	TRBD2	TGTGCCAGCAGCCAAGATCTAAATAGCGGGGGGCACACAGATACGCAGTATTTT	CASSQDLNSGGHTDTQYF
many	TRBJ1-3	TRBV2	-	TGTGCCAGCAGTGAAGAAGGGGGGCCTGGAAACACCATATATTTT	CASSEEGGPGNTIYF